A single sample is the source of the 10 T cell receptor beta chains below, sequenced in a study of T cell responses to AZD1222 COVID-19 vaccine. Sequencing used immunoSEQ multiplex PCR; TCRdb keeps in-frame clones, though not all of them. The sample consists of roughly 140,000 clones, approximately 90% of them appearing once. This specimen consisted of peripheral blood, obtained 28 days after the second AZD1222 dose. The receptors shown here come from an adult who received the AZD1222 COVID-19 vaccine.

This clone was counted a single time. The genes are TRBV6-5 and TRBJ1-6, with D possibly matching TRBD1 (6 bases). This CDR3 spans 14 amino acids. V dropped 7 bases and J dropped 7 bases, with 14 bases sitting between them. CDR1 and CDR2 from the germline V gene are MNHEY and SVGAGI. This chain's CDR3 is CASKQGSRNSPLHF. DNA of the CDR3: TGTGCCAGCAAGCAGGGGTCGAGAAATTCACCCCTCCACTTT.

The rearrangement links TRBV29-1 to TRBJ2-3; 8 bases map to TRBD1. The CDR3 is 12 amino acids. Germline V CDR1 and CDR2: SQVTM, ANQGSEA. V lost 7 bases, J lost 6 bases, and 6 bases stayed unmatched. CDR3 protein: CSARTGRDTQYF. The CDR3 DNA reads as TGCAGCGCGAGGACAGGGAGGGATACGCAGTATTTT.

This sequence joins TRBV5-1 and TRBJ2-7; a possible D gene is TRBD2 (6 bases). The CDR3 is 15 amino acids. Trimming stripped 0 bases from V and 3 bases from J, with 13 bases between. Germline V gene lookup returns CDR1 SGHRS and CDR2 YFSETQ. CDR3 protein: CASSLATGLYYEQYF. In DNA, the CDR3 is TGCGCCAGCAGCTTGGCGACGGGACTCTACTACGAGCAGTACTTC.

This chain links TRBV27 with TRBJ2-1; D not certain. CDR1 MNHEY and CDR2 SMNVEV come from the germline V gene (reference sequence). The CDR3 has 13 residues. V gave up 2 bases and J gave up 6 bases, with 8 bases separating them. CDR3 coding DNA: TGTGCCAGCAGTTTAACTCCGGTCAATGAGCAGTTCTTC. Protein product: CASSLTPVNEQFF.

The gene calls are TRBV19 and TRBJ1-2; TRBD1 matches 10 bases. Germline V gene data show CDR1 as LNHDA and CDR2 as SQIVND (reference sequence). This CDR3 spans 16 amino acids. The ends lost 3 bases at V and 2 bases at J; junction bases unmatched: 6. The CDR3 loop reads CASSMVRDRGNYGYTF. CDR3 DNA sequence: TGTGCCAGTAGTATGGTCAGGGACAGGGGCAACTATGGCTACACCTTC.

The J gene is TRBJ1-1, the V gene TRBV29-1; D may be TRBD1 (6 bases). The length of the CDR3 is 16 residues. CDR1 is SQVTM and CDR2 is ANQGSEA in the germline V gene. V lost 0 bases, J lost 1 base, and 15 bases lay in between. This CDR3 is CSVEDLGRGSNTEAFF. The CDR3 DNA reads TGCAGCGTTGAAGATCTCGGCAGGGGATCGAACACTGAAGCTTTCTTT.

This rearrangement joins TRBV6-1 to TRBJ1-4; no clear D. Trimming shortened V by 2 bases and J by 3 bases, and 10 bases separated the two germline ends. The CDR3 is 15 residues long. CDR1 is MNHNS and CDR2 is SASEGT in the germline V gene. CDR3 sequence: CASSELSAANEKLFF. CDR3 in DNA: TGTGCCAGCAGTGAACTGAGTGCTGCTAATGAAAAACTGTTTTTT.

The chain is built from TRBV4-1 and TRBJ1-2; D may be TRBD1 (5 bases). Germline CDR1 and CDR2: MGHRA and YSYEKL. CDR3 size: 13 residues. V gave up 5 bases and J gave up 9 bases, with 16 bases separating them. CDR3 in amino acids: CASSSGGVGRYTF. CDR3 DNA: TGCGCCAGCAGCTCCGGAGGGGTCGGCCGCTACACCTTC.

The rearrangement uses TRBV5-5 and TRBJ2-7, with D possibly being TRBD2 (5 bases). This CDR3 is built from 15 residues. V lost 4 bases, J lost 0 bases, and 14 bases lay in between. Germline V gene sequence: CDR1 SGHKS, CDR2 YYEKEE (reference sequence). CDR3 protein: CASSAYGGPSYEQYF. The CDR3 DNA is TGTGCCAGCAGCGCATACGGCGGGCCCTCCTACGAGCAGTACTTC.

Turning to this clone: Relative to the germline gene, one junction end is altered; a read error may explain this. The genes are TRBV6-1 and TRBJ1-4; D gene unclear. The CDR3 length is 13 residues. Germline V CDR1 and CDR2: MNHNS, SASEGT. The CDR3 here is CASREAPNEKLFF. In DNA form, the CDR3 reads TGTGCCAGCAGGGAAGCTCCCAATGAAAAACTGTTTTTT.